This T cell receptor beta chain was recovered during a study of T cell responses to AZD1222 COVID-19 vaccine. The CDR3 extends over 16 amino acids. CDR1 is SGHDN and CDR2 is FVKESK in the germline V gene. Trimming cost V 0 bases and J 4 bases, with 15 bases left between them. Data came from immunoSEQ multiplex PCR; TCRdb stores just in-frame clones and leaves some out. Among 180,000 or so clones listed, 80% to 95% were seen once. The sample in question was peripheral blood, obtained 28 days after the second AZD1222 dose. The V call is TRBV14, the J call TRBJ1-1; a possible D gene is TRBD1 (5 bases). The TCR originated in an adult who received the AZD1222 COVID-19 vaccine. The CDR3 bases are TGTGCCAGCAGCCAAGATCTGGTCAGGGTGTTCACTGAAGCTTTCTTT. It yields the protein CASSQDLVRVFTEAFF.